The 18 T cell receptor beta chains reported below all come from one sample, sequenced in a study of shared clonotypes between healthy human individuals. Libraries were prepared by immunoSEQ multiplex PCR; TCRdb keeps only in-frame clonotypes and omits some of them. The sample comprises hundreds of thousands of clones, around 74% of which are singletons, and 1.5% to 2% rests with the top ten. Sequencing input: memory CD4+ T cells sorted from blood. Subset defined: CD45RA-negative fraction. The receptor source for this set is a woman aged 25 to 39 in good health.

This chain links TRBV6-5 with TRBJ1-4; D is uncertain. The V end was cut by 4 bases, the J end by 12 bases, with 12 bases between. The CDR3 spans 12 residues. Per the germline V gene, CDR1 is MNHEY and CDR2 is SVGAGI. CDR3 region: CASSSRASQLFF. The CDR3 DNA reads TGTGCCAGCAGTTCCCGGGCCTCTCAACTGTTTTTT.

This clone was detected only once. This chain joins TRBV30 and TRBJ1-1; D is unresolved. Germline V gene data show CDR1 as GTSNPN and CDR2 as SVGIG (reference sequence). V gave up 0 bases and J gave up 1 base, with 9 bases separating them. The CDR3 runs 14 residues. CDR3 DNA sequence: TGTGCCTGGAGTGTAGTGAAGGGGAACACTGAAGCTTTCTTT. Protein sequence: CAWSVVKGNTEAFF.

This chain links TRBV6-5 with TRBJ2-1, with D tentatively TRBD1 or TRBD2 (5 bases each). The ends were cut back, 7 bases at V and 0 bases at J, with 13 bases in the middle. The CDR3 is 15 residues long. Germline CDR1 reads MNHEY; CDR2 reads SVGAGI. Written as DNA, the CDR3 is TGTGCCAGCATGCAACTGGGACGCTCCTACAATGAGCAGTTCTTC. Amino acid sequence: CASMQLGRSYNEQFF.

A word on this clone: In the same sample, other DNA sequences code for this CDR3. The chain carries TRBV27 and TRBJ1-1; TRBD1 is a possible D gene (5 bases). CDR1 MNHEY and CDR2 SMNVEV come from the germline V gene (reference sequence). The ends were cut back, 2 bases at V and 4 bases at J, with 8 bases in the middle. The CDR3 is 13 amino acids. CDR3: CASSLRRGTEAFF. CDR3 nucleotides: TGTGCCAGCAGTTTAAGGAGGGGCACTGAAGCTTTCTTT.

The chain combines TRBV11-2 with TRBJ2-1; D gene ambiguous. Germline V gene lookup returns CDR1 SGHAT and CDR2 FQNNGV. With 2 bases removed from V and 7 bases from J, the gap between germline ends came to 12 bases. The CDR3 has 14 residues. CDR3 amino acids: CASSLFGLSNEQFF. The CDR3 region has the DNA TGTGCCAGCAGCTTATTTGGTCTAAGTAATGAGCAGTTCTTC.

This sequence joins TRBV7-8 and TRBJ1-2; D gene unclear. The CDR3 spans 15 residues. V gave up 5 bases and J gave up 7 bases, with 20 bases separating them. CDR1 is SGHVS, CDR2 FQNEAQ, per germline. The CDR3 DNA reads as TGTGCCAGCAGCGTCACCTACCGAATTGATTCTGGCTACACCTTC. Translating it yields CASSVTYRIDSGYTF.

The chain carries TRBV29-1 and TRBJ2-1; tentative D call: TRBD2 (6 bases). The V and J ends lost 5 bases and 2 bases respectively, with 10 bases between them. The germline V gene has CDR1 SQVTM and CDR2 ANQGSEA. The CDR3 is made up of 13 amino acids. The CDR3 DNA follows: TGCAGCGTTCAGGAGGGAGCCTACAATGAGCAGTTCTTC. Amino acids: CSVQEGAYNEQFF.

The chain uses TRBV7-9 and TRBJ1-1; D not certain. V lost 2 bases and J 2 bases, leaving 6 bases between the germline ends. The CDR3 runs 13 residues. The germline CDR1 and CDR2 sequences are SEHNR and FQNEAQ (reference sequence). The CDR3 DNA follows: TGTGCCAGCAGCTTATCAATAAACACTGAAGCTTTCTTT. It codes for CASSLSINTEAFF. Supplemented by reference TRBV7-9 and TRBJ1-1, the full variable domain reads DTGVSQNPRHKITKRGQNVTFRCDPISEHNRLYWYRQTLGQGPEFLTYFQNEAQLEKSRLLSDRFSAERPKGSFSTLEIQRTEQGDSAMYLCASSLSINTEAFFGQGTRLTVV.

The rearrangement links TRBV19 to TRBJ1-1, with 8 bases that match TRBD1. Per germline, CDR1 LNHDA and CDR2 SQIVND (reference sequence). V trimming: 6 bases; J trimming: 3 bases; junction bases outside the gene matches: 0. The CDR3 consists of 12 residues. Written as DNA, the CDR3 is TGTGCCAGTAGGGACAGGGACACTGAAGCTTTCTTT. This gives the protein CASRDRDTEAFF.

The genes are TRBV5-4 and TRBJ2-1; D is unclear. Trimming stripped 4 bases from V and 6 bases from J, with 11 bases between. Germline lookup yields CDR1 SGHNT and CDR2 YYREEE (reference sequence). The CDR3 has 13 amino acids. The CDR3 DNA reads as TGTGCCAGCAGCCAAAAAGGTGGCAATGAGCAGTTCTTC. Translation: CASSQKGGNEQFF.

This clone was observed a single time. The rearrangement uses TRBV18 and TRBJ1-1, with D perhaps TRBD1 (6 bases). Trimming pared 4 bases from V and 2 bases from J, leaving 8 bases between. CDR3 size: 13 residues. Germline CDR1 KGHSH, CDR2 LQKENI. The CDR3 bases are TGTGCCAGCTCACAGGGGGGCAACACTGAAGCTTTCTTT. As protein: CASSQGGNTEAFF.

V gene TRBV28 combines with J gene TRBJ2-3, with TRBD2 identical over 8 bases. The CDR3 runs to 15 residues. Germline trimming cut 6 bases from V and 0 bases from J; bases unmatched to any gene: 5. Looked up from germline, CDR1 is MDHEN and CDR2 is SYDVKM. CDR3 in amino acids: CASSTLAVSTDTQYF. DNA for the CDR3: TGTGCCAGCAGCACACTAGCGGTTAGCACAGATACGCAGTATTTT.

The J gene is TRBJ2-6, the V gene TRBV7-6; tentatively, D is TRBD2 (6 bases). V was cut by 5 bases and J by 2 bases, with 16 bases left in between. This CDR3 is 17 amino acids long. Per germline, CDR1 SGHVS and CDR2 FNYEAQ. The CDR3 bases are TGTGCCAGCAGCCCCCGGGCGGGATCTGCTGGGGCCAACGTCCTGACTTTC. Translated: CASSPRAGSAGANVLTF. The full variable domain, in which reference TRBV7-6 and TRBJ2-6 provide the parts outside the CDR3, is GAGVSQSPRYKVTKRGQDVALRCDPISGHVSLYWYRQALGQGPEFLTYFNYEAQQDKSGLPNDRFSAERPEGSISTLTIQRTEQRDSAMYRCASSPRAGSAGANVLTFGAGSRLTVL.

The chain has TRBV6-5 and TRBJ1-3; D remains ambiguous. Trimming took off 0 bases at V and 2 bases at J, with 8 bases between the two ends. CDR1 and CDR2 (germline): MNHEY, SVGAGI. The CDR3 spans 15 residues. The CDR3 region has the DNA TGTGCCAGCAGTTACTCAATTCAACCTGGAAACACCATATATTTT. Encoded protein: CASSYSIQPGNTIYF.

This clone appeared many times. This chain joins TRBV5-1 and TRBJ2-6, with D perhaps matching TRBD2 (5 bases). In germline, CDR1 is SGHRS, CDR2 YFSETQ. V lost 6 bases to trimming and J lost 0 bases, with 10 bases between them. The CDR3 totals 15 residues. In nucleotides, the CDR3 is TGCGCCAGCAAGAGGGCGGCCTCTGGGGCCAACGTCCTGACTTTC. It yields the protein CASKRAASGANVLTF.

The chain joins TRBV5-1 to TRBJ2-7; D may be TRBD2 (5 bases). The CDR3 extends over 15 amino acids. Trimming left V 0 bases short and J 4 bases short, with 14 bases between. The V gene's germline CDR1 is SGHRS and CDR2 YFSETQ. The CDR3: CASSLEGLGGYEQYF. CDR3 bases: TGCGCCAGCAGCTTGGAAGGACTGGGTGGTTACGAGCAGTACTTC.

The chain uses TRBV5-1 and TRBJ2-1, with no clear D. Deletions cut 0 bases from V and 4 bases from J, with 8 bases between. The V gene's germline CDR1 is SGHRS and CDR2 YFSETQ. This CDR3 region has 14 residues. The CDR3 protein is CASSLEFVYNEQFF. CDR3 nucleotide sequence: TGCGCCAGCAGCTTGGAGTTCGTGTACAATGAGCAGTTCTTC.

This clone was observed a single time. The CDR3 DNA sequence: TGCGCCAGCAGCACCCTCATAGGAATAGAGACCCAGTACTTC. This sequence encodes CASSTLIGIETQYF. This chain connects TRBV4-1 to TRBJ2-5; D unclear. The CDR3 has 14 residues. The V gene's germline CDR1 is MGHRA and CDR2 YSYEKL. V was shortened by 5 bases and J by 4 bases, with 14 bases between the two germline ends.